Below, 14 T cell receptor beta chains from the same sample are listed, as sequenced in a study of T cell responses to AZD1222 COVID-19 vaccine. The repertoire was sequenced with immunoSEQ multiplex PCR; TCRdb's copy has only in-frame clones and lacks some. Here the sample spans over 100,000 clones, about 89% being singletons. Sample: peripheral blood, taken on day 0 of AZD1222 vaccination. These TCRs come from an adult in good health.

The genes are TRBV10-2 and TRBJ2-2; TRBD1 matches at 12 bases. The CDR3 length is 14 residues. V lost 8 bases, J lost 9 bases, and 7 bases stayed unmatched. Germline V gene lookup returns CDR1 WSHSY and CDR2 SAAADI. DNA of the CDR3: TGCGCCAGCCGGCCGGGGACAGGGGGCTGGGAGCTGTTTTTT. Amino acid sequence: CASRPGTGGWELFF.

V gene TRBV5-5 combines with J gene TRBJ1-5, with D possibly matching TRBD1 (6 bases). The germline gives CDR1 SGHKS, CDR2 YYEKEE (reference sequence). This CDR3 is built from 16 residues. V gave up 4 bases and J gave up 5 bases, with 19 bases separating them. CDR3 sequence (DNA): TGTGCCAGCAGCCTAAGACTACAGGGAATGGATCAGCCCCAGCATTTT. Protein product: CASSLRLQGMDQPQHF.

This chain joins TRBV3-1 (or the pseudogene TRBV3-2) and TRBJ2-5; 13 bases are a match to TRBD2. The ends lost 6 bases at V and 5 bases at J; junction bases unmatched: 6. The CDR3 length is 15 residues. Germline V CDR1 and CDR2: LGHDT, YNNKEL (reference sequence). CDR3 loop: CASRRLAGGFETQYF. The CDR3 DNA reads as TGTGCCAGCAGACGACTAGCGGGGGGTTTTGAGACCCAGTACTTC.

This sequence joins TRBV6-6 and TRBJ1-1; D call uncertain. CDR3 length: 13 amino acids. The V end lost 6 bases, the J end lost 1 base, and 9 bases lay between the germline ends. The germline gives CDR1 MNHNY, CDR2 SVGAGI (reference sequence). CDR3 sequence: CASRTYPNTEAFF. The CDR3 bases are TGTGCCAGCAGAACCTACCCGAACACTGAAGCTTTCTTT.

The rearrangement joins TRBV5-1 to TRBJ2-3; tentatively, D is TRBD2 (5 bases). Germline V gives CDR1 SGHRS, CDR2 YFSETQ. This CDR3 is 17 amino acids long. The ends were cut back, 0 bases at V and 3 bases at J, with 17 bases in the middle. CDR3 sequence (DNA): TGCGCCAGCAGCTTGGCGGTAAGCGGCGTGGGGACAGATACGCAGTATTTT. It specifies CASSLAVSGVGTDTQYF.

The chain employs TRBV24-1 and TRBJ2-1; tentatively, D is TRBD1 (5 bases). CDR1 KGHDR and CDR2 SFDVKD come from the germline V gene. With 2 bases removed from V and 0 bases from J, the gap between germline ends came to 13 bases. CDR3 length equals 17 residues. The CDR3 here is CATSDSSGMSSYNEQFF. In DNA, the CDR3 is TGTGCCACCAGTGATTCGTCAGGGATGAGCTCCTACAATGAGCAGTTCTTC.

The rearrangement links TRBV6-5 to TRBJ2-3; 7 bases agree with TRBD2. CDR3 length: 14 amino acids. The V gene's germline CDR1 is MNHEY and CDR2 SVGAGI. The ends lost 6 bases at V and 6 bases at J; junction bases unmatched: 9. The CDR3 DNA sequence: TGTGCCAGCAGCGTAAGCGGGGACCCGGATACGCAGTATTTT. Amino acid sequence: CASSVSGDPDTQYF.

V is TRBV2 and J is TRBJ2-5; D call uncertain. The V end lost 7 bases, the J end lost 5 bases, and 17 bases lay between the germline ends. Germline V gives CDR1 SNHLY, CDR2 FYNNEI. The CDR3 consists of 14 residues. In nucleotides, the CDR3 is TGTGCCAGCACCCAACCCCCAGCGCAGGAGACCCAGTACTTC. The encoded protein is CASTQPPAQETQYF.

The chain carries TRBV7-2 and TRBJ1-1; D unresolved. Trimming pared 0 bases from V and 3 bases from J, leaving 8 bases between. This CDR3 has 14 residues. Germline loops: CDR1 SGHTA, CDR2 FQGNSA. CDR3 nucleotide sequence: TGTGCCAGCAGCTTAGCCTTTGATTACACTGAAGCTTTCTTT. Protein product: CASSLAFDYTEAFF.

The chain combines TRBV30 with TRBJ1-2; a possible D gene is TRBD1 (5 bases). The V and J ends lost 5 bases and 4 bases respectively, with 14 bases between them. CDR1 and CDR2 (germline): GTSNPN, SVGIG (reference sequence). This CDR3 spans 13 amino acids. CDR3 coding DNA: TGTGCCTGGGGGGGGAGCCAGTCCTATGGCTACACCTTC. This codes for CAWGGSQSYGYTF.

V usage is TRBV5-6 and J usage is TRBJ1-3, with TRBD1 matching 10 bases. Per the germline V gene, CDR1 is SGHDT and CDR2 is YYEEEE. Trimming at V came to 1 base and at J to 3 bases, leaving 7 bases not matched to a gene. CDR3 size: 17 residues. As DNA, the CDR3 is TGTGCCAGCAGCTTGAAAACGGGGACAGGGGTTGGAAACACCATATATTTT. Its translation: CASSLKTGTGVGNTIYF.

J is TRBJ1-5 and V is TRBV19; 8 bases align to TRBD1. There are 15 residues in the CDR3. Losses at the gene ends were 10 bases for V and 6 bases for J; bases not matched to a gene: 14. Germline CDR1 reads LNHDA; CDR2 reads SQIVND (reference sequence). The CDR3, as DNA: TGTGCCACGAAACCGATACAGGGGGGCGGTCAGCCCCAGCATTTT. Amino acid sequence: CATKPIQGGGQPQHF.

The genes are TRBV6-1 and TRBJ2-3; D assignment may be TRBD1 or TRBD2 (5 bases each). This CDR3 has 16 residues. Looked up from germline, CDR1 is MNHNS and CDR2 is SASEGT. Trimming pared 0 bases from V and 0 bases from J, leaving 10 bases between. The CDR3 region is CASSEARGPSTDTQYF. In nucleotides, the CDR3 is TGTGCCAGCAGTGAAGCAAGGGGACCTAGCACAGATACGCAGTATTTT.

The chain is built from TRBV6-5 and TRBJ1-2; tentatively, D is TRBD1 (6 bases). The germline V gene has CDR1 MNHEY and CDR2 SVGAGI. The V end was cut by 7 bases, the J end by 4 bases, with 13 bases between. This CDR3 is 13 amino acids long. CDR3 sequence reads: CASKKTGSYGYTF. As DNA, the CDR3 is TGTGCCAGCAAGAAGACAGGATCCTATGGCTACACCTTC.